This T cell receptor (beta chain) is drawn from a study of cytomegalovirus exposure and HLA in healthy donors. The PCR ran on 60 Vbeta and 13 Jbeta primers. Assay: immunoSEQ multiplex PCR; the TCRdb copy retains only in-frame clones and omits some. The sample consists of a few hundred thousand clones, around 81% of them appearing once. The CDR3 runs to 14 residues. The V end lost 3 bases, the J end lost 4 bases, and 9 bases lay between the germline ends. CDR1 MDHEN and CDR2 SYDVKM come from the germline V gene. The V gene is TRBV28, the J gene TRBJ2-2; D possibly corresponds to TRBD2 (5 bases). Specimen: PBMCs. This receptor was identified in an older woman in good health and CMV-seropositive. CDR3 region: CASSLTIRTGELFF. The CDR3 nucleotides read TGTGCCAGCAGTTTGACTATTCGCACCGGGGAGCTGTTTTTT.